The 6 T cell receptor beta chains reported below all come from one sample, sequenced in a study of response to subunit inactivated influenza vaccine (dated by TCRdb to the late 2010s). Libraries were made using RT-PCR. The run used an Illumina HiSeq 2500. TCRdb handled the public reads itself, with Q25 trimming in fastp and clone calling in MiXCR, and kept productive beta chains. Identical CDR3 proteins give one entry, which carries the most common genes and DNA. The sample profile shows under 750,000 distinct CDR3 sequences; over 9.5% of them were found once. The ten largest clones capture 9.5% to 13% of the sample. This sample comprised PBMCs from blood, obtained on the day of vaccination. Receptors originate from a man aged 45-65 years who received an inactivated influenza vaccine. Donor details come from another sample of the same person, matched by shared clones.

The chain employs TRBV20-1 and TRBJ2-3; a possible D gene is TRBD2 (5 bases). V shed 3 bases and J shed 7 bases, with 20 bases lying between them. This CDR3 is built from 15 residues. Looked up from germline, CDR1 is DFQATT and CDR2 is SNEGSKA (reference sequence). CDR3 sequence (DNA): TGCAGTGCTAGGAGCGACAAACGTTGGGAGTATACGCAGTATTTT. This translates into CSARSDKRWEYTQYF.

The rearrangement joins TRBV9 to TRBJ2-1, with 9 bases lining up with TRBD2. The CDR3 length is 16 residues. Germline-derived CDR1 and CDR2 are SGDLS and YYNGEE. V shed 0 bases and J 3 bases; nucleotides not matched to a gene: 4. CDR3 DNA sequence: TGTGCCAGCAGCGTAGATGGTAGCGGGGGCTACAATGAGCAGTTCTTC. Protein sequence: CASSVDGSGGYNEQFF.

The CDR3 region is CATSRDGGEQYF. The CDR3 DNA follows: TGTGCCACCAGCAGAGATGGGGGTGAGCAGTACTTC. This rearrangement joins TRBV15 to TRBJ2-7; D may correspond to TRBD1 or TRBD2 (5 bases each). The CDR3 spans 12 residues. CDR1 is LNHNV and CDR2 is YYDKDF in the germline V gene (reference sequence). V was trimmed by 0 bases and J by 7 bases, leaving 7 bases between them.

This chain joins TRBV7-9 and TRBJ2-5; possible D gene TRBD1, 5 bases. The CDR3 runs 15 residues. Looked up from germline, CDR1 is SEHNR and CDR2 is FQNEAQ (reference sequence). Trimming pared 2 bases from V and 4 bases from J, leaving 14 bases between. The CDR3 reads CASSLTSKRGETQYF. The CDR3 DNA sequence: TGTGCCAGCAGCTTAACCTCGAAAAGGGGAGAGACCCAGTACTTC. The whole variable domain, filled in from reference TRBV7-9 and TRBJ2-5, reads DTGVSQNPRHKITKRGQNVTFRCDPISEHNRLYWYRQTLGQGPEFLTYFQNEAQLEKSRLLSDRFSAERPKGSFSTLEIQRTEQGDSAMYLCASSLTSKRGETQYFGPGTRLLVL.

This clonotype occurred a few times. The chain recombines TRBV21-1 with TRBJ1-1. TRBV21-1 is termed a pseudogene. CDR3 length: 15 residues. The CDR3 is CASSKARGRLSEAFF. The CDR3 nucleotides read TGTGCCAGCAGCAAAGCGCGGGGGAGGCTCAGTGAAGCTTTCTTT.

The sample holds a few counts of this clonotype. V usage is TRBV5-1 and J usage is TRBJ2-5, with a possible D match to TRBD2 (6 bases). Germline CDR1 reads SGHRS; CDR2 reads YFSETQ. V lost 5 bases and J lost 5, with 16 bases in between. This CDR3 is 14 amino acids long. CDR3 loop: CASSQSGPEETQYF. CDR3 nucleotides: TGCGCCAGCAGTCAAAGCGGGCCAGAGGAGACCCAGTACTTC. Together with reference TRBV5-1 and TRBJ2-5, the CDR3 gives the full variable domain: KAGVTQTPRYLIKTRGQQVTLSCSPISGHRSVSWYQQTPGQGLQFLFEYFSETQRNKGNFPGRFSGRQFSNSRSEMNVSTLELGDSALYLCASSQSGPEETQYFGPGTRLLVL.